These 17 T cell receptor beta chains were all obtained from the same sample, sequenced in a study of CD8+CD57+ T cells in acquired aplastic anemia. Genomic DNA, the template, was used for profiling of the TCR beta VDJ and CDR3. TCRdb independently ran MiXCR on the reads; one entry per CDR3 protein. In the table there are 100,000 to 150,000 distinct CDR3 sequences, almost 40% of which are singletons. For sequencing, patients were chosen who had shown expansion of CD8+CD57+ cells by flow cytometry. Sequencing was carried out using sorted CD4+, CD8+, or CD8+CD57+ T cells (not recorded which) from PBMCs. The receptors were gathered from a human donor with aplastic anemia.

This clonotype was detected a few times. CDR3: CASSQESQLAHNEQFF. The CDR3 coding sequence is TGTGCCAGCAGCCAAGAATCCCAACTAGCCCACAATGAGCAGTTCTTC. This rearrangement joins TRBV4-2 to TRBJ2-1, with D tentatively TRBD2 (6 bases). Trimming shortened V by 0 bases and J by 5 bases, and 14 bases separated the two germline ends. In germline, CDR1 is LGHNA, CDR2 YNFKEQ. CDR3 length: 16 amino acids.

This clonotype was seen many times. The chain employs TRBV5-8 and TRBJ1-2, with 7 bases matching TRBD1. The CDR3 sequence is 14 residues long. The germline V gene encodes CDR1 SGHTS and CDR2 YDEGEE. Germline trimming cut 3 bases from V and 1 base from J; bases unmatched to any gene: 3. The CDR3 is CASSSGTDNYGYTF. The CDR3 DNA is TGTGCCAGCAGCTCCGGGACAGATAACTATGGCTACACCTTC.

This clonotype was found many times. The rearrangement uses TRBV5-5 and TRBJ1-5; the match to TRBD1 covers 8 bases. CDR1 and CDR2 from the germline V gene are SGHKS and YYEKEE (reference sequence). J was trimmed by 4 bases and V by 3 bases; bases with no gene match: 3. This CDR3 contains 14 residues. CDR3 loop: CASSSGTGNQPQHF. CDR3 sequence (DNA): TGTGCCAGCAGCTCAGGGACAGGAAATCAGCCCCAGCATTTT.

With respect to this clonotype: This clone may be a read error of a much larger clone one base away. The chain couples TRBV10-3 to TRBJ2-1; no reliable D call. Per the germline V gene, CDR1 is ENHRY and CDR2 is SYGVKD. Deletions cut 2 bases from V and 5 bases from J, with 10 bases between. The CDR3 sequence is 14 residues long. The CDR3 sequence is CAISEGTTDNEQFF. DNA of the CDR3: TGTGCCATCAGTGAGGGTACTACCGACAATGAGCAGTTCTTC.

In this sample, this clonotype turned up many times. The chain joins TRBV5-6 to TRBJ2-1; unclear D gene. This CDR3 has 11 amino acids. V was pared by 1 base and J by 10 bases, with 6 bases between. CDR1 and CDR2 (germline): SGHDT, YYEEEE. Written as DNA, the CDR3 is TGTGCCAGCAGCTTGACAAGCGAGCAGTTCTTC. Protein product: CASSLTSEQFF.

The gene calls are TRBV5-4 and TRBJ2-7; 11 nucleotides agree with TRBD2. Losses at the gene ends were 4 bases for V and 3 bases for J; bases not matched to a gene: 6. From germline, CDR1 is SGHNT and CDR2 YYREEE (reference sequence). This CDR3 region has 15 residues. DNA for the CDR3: TGTGCCAGCAGCATAGCCGGGACTAGCGGCTACGAGCAGTACTTC. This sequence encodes CASSIAGTSGYEQYF.

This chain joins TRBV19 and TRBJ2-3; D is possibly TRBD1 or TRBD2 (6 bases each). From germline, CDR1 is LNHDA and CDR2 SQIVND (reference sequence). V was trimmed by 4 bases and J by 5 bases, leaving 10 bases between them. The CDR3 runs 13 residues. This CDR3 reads CASSRGARDTQYF. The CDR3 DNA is TGTGCCAGTAGTAGGGGGGCCAGAGATACGCAGTATTTT.

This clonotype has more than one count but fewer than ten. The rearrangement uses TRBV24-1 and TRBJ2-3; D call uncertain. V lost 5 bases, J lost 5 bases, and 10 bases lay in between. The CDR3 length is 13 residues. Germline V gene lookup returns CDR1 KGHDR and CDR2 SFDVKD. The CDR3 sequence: CATSVLGEDTQYF. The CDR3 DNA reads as TGTGCCACCAGTGTCCTGGGCGAAGATACGCAGTATTTT.

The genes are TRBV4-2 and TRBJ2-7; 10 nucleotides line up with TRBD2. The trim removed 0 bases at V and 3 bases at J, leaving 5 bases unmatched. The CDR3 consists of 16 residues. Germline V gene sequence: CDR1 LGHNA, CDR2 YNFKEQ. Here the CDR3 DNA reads TGTGCCAGCAGCCAAGATCTAGCGGGGGCCTTCTACGAGCAGTACGTC. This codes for CASSQDLAGAFYEQYV.

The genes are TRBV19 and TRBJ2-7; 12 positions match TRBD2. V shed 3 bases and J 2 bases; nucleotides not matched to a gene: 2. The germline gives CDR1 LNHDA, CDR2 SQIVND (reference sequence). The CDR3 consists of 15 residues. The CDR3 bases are TGTGCCAGTAGTATCACTAGCGGGGGGACCTACGAGCAGTACTTC. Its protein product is CASSITSGGTYEQYF.

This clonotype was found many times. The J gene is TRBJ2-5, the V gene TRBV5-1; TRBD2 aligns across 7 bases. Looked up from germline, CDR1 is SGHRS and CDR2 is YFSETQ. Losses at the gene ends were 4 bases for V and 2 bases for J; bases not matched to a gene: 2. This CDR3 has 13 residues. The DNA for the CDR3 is TGCGCCAGCAGCGCGGGACTACAAGAGACCCAGTACTTC. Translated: CASSAGLQETQYF. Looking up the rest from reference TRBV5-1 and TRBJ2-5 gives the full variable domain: KAGVTQTPRYLIKTRGQQVTLSCSPISGHRSVSWYQQTPGQGLQFLFEYFSETQRNKGNFPGRFSGRQFSNSRSEMNVSTLELGDSALYLCASSAGLQETQYFGPGTRLLVL.

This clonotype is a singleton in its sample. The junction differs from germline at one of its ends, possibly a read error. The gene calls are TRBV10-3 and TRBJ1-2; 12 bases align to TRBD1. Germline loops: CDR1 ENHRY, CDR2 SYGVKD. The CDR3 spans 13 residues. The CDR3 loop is CAISEIGTGGFTF. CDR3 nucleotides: TGTGCCATCAGTGAGATCGGGACAGGGGGCTTCACCTTC.

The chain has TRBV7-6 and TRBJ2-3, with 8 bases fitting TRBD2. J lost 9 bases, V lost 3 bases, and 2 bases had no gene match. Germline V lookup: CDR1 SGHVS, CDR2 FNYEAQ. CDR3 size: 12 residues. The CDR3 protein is CASSFPGGTQYF. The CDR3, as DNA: TGTGCCAGCAGCTTCCCGGGGGGGACGCAGTATTTT.

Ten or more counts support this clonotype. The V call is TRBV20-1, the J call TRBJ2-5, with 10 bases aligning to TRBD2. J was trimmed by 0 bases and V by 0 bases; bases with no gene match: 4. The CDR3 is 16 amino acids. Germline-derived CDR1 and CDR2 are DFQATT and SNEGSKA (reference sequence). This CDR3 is CSARDFLAGDQETQYF. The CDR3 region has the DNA TGCAGTGCTAGAGATTTTCTAGCGGGGGACCAAGAGACCCAGTACTTC.

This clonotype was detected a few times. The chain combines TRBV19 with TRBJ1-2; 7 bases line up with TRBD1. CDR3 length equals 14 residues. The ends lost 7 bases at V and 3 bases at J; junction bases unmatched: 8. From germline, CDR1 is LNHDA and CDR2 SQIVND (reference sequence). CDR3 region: CASNTPGQHYGYTF. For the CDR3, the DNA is TGTGCCAGTAACACCCCGGGACAGCACTATGGCTACACCTTC. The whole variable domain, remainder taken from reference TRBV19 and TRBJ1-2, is DGGITQSPKYLFRKEGQNVTLSCEQNLNHDAMYWYRQDPGQGLRLIYYSQIVNDFQKGDIAEGYSVSREKKESFPLTVTSAQKNPTAFYLCASNTPGQHYGYTFGSGTRLTVV.

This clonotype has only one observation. CDR3 nucleotides: TGTGCCACCAGCAGCCGGGACGGTCGCAATGAGCAGTTCTTC. Encoded protein: CATSSRDGRNEQFF. The chain joins TRBV15 to TRBJ2-1; the D gene could be TRBD1 or TRBD2 (5 bases each). This CDR3 region has 14 residues. Germline V gene sequence: CDR1 LNHNV, CDR2 YYDKDF (reference sequence). V dropped 3 bases and J dropped 6 bases, with 12 bases sitting between them. The complete variable domain, with remaining parts taken from reference TRBV15 and TRBJ2-1, reads DAMVIQNPRYQVTQFGKPVTLSCSQTLNHNVMYWYQQKSSQAPKLLFHYYDKDFNNEADTPDNFQSRRPNTSFCFLDIRSPGLGDTAMYLCATSSRDGRNEQFFGPGTRLTVL.

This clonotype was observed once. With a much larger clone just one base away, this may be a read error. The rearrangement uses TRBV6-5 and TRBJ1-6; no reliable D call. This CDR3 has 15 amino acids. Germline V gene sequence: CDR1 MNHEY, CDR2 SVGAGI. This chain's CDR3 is CASSYLAVFNPPLHF. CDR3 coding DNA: TGTGCCAGCAGTTACCTTGCGGTGTTTAATCCACCCCTCCACTTT.